This TCR beta chain was identified in a study of blood T cell repertoires in COVID-19. Participant age was about 18 to 100 years, and participants resided in roughly 25 US areas. Clinical history as reported by participants underpinned cohort assignment. Germline CDR1 reads MGHRA; CDR2 reads YSYEKL. This CDR3 contains 16 residues. Trimming cost V 3 bases and J 6 bases; bases outside gene matches: 9. The method was immunoSEQ multiplex PCR; TCRdb's version includes in-frame clones alone and lacks a portion of them. The top ten clones hold around 5.9% of a sample with 300,000 or so clones, 70% to 90% of them seen once.

This sequence joins TRBV4-1 and TRBJ2-1; TRBD2 agrees at 9 bases. Sequenced: PBMCs or T cells enriched from blood (not recorded which). This receptor was identified in a woman younger than 45 who had recovered from COVID-19. CDR3 coding DNA: TGCGCCAGCAGCCACCCTGGCGGGGGGGCCCTCAATGAGCAGTTCTTC. Translation: CASSHPGGGALNEQFF.